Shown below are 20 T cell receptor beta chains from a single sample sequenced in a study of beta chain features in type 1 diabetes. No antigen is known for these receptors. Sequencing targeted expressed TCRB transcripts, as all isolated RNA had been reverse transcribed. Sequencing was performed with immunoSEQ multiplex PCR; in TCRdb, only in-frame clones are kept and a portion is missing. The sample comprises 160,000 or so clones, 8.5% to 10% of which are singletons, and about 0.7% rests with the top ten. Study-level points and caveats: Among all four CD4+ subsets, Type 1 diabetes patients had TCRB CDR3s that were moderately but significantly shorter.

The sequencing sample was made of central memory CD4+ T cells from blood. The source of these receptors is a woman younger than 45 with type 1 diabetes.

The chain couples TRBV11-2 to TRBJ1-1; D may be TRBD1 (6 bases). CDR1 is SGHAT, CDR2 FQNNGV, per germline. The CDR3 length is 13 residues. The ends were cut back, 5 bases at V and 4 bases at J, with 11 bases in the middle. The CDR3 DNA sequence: TGTGCCAGCAGCCTCAGGACAGCCACTGAAGCTTTCTTT. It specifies CASSLRTATEAFF.

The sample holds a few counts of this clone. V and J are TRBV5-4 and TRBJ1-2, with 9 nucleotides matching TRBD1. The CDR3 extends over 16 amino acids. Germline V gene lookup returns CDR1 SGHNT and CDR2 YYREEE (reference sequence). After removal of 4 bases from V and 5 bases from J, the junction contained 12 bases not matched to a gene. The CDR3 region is CASSPSGQGYNYGYTF. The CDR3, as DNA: TGTGCCAGCAGCCCCTCGGGACAGGGTTATAATTATGGCTACACCTTC.

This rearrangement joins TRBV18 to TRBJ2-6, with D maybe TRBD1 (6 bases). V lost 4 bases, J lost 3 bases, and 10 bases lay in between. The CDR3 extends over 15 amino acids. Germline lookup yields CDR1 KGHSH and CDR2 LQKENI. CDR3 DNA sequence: TGTGCCAGCTCACAGACAGGTTATGGGGCCAACGTCCTGACTTTC. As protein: CASSQTGYGANVLTF.

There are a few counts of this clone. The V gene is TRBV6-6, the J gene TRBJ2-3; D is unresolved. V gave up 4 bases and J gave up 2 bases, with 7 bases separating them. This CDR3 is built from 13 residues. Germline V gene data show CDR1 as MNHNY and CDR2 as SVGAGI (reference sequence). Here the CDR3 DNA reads TGTGCCAGCAGTTCTCCCTCCACAGATACGCAGTATTTT. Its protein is CASSSPSTDTQYF.

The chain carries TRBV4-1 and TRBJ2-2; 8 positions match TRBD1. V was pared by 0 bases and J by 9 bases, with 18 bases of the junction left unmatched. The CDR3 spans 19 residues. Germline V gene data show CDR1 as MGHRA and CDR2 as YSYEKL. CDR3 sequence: CASSQESPGGNSFGRELFF. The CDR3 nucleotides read TGCGCCAGCAGCCAAGAATCGCCAGGGGGCAATTCGTTTGGCCGGGAGCTGTTTTTT.

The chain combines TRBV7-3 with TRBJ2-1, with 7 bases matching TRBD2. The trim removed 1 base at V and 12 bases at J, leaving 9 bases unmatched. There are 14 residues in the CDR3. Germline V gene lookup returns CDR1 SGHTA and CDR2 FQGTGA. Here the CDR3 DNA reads TGTGCCAGCAGCTTAATGGGAGGGCTTACCTGGCAGTTCTTC. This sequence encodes CASSLMGGLTWQFF.

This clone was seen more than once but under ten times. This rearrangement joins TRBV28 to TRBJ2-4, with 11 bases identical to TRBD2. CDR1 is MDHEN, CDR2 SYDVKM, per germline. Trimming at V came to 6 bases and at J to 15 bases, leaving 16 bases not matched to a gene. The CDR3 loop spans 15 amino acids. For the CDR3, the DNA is TGTGCCAGCAGCCTAAAGGTACTAGCGGGAGAATCATGGTACTTC. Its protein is CASSLKVLAGESWYF.

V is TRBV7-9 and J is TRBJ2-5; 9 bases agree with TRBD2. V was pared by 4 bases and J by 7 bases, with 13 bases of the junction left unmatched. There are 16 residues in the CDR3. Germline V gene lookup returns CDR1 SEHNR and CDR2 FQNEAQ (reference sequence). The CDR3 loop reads CASSSRGLALLGTQYF. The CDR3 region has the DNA TGTGCCAGCAGCTCCAGAGGACTAGCGCTCCTGGGGACCCAGTACTTC.

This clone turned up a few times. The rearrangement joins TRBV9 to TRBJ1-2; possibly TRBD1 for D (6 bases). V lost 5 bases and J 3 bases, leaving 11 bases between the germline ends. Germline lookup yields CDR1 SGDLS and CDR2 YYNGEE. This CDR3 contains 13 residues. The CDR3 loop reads CASSSDSYYGYTF. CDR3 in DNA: TGTGCCAGCAGTTCGGACAGCTACTATGGCTACACCTTC.

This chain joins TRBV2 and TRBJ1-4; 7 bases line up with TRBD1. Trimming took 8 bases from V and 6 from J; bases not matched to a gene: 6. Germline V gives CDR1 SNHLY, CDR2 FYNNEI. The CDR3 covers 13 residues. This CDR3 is CASLDREYEKLFF. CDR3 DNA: TGTGCCAGCCTTGACAGGGAATATGAAAAACTGTTTTTT.

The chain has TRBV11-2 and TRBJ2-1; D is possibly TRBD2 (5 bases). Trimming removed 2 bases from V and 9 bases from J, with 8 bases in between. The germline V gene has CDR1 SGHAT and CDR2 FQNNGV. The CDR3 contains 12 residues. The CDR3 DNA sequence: TGTGCCAGCAGCTTATCTAGCAGTGAGCAGTTCTTC. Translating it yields CASSLSSSEQFF.

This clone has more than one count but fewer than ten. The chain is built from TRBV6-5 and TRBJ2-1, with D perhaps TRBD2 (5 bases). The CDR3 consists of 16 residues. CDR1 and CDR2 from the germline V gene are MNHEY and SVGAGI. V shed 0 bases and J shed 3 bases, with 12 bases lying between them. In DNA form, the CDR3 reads TGTGCCAGCAGTTACTCGAGGGAGAGCCTCTACAATGAGCAGTTCTTC. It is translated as CASSYSRESLYNEQFF.

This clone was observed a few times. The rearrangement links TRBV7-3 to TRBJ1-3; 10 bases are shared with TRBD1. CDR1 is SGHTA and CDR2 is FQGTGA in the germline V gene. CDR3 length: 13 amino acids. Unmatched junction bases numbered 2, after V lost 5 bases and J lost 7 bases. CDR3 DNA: TGTGCCAGCAGCCAGGGACAGGGGAACACCATATATTTT. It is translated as CASSQGQGNTIYF. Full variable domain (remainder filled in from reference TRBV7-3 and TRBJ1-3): GAGVSQTPSNKVTEKGKYVELRCDPISGHTALYWYRQSLGQGPEFLIYFQGTGAADDSGLPNDRFFAVRPEGSVSTLKIQRTERGDSAVYLCASSQGQGNTIYFGEGSWLTVV.

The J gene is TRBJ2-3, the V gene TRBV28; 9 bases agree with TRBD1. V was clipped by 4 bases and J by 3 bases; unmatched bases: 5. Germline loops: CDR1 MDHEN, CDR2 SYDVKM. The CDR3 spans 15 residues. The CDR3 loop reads CASSSPTGGTDTQYF. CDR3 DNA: TGTGCCAGCAGTTCCCCGACAGGGGGTACAGATACGCAGTATTTT.

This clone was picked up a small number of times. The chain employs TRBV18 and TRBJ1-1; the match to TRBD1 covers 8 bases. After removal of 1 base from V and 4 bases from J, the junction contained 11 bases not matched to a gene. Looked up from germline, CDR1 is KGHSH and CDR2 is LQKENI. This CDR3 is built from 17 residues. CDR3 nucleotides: TGTGCCAGCTCACCACGAGACACCGGGACAGGATCCACTGAAGCTTTCTTT. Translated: CASSPRDTGTGSTEAFF. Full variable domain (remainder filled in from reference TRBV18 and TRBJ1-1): NAGVMQNPRHLVRRRGQEARLRCSPMKGHSHVYWYRQLPEEGLKFMVYLQKENIIDESGMPKERFSAEFPKEGPSILRIQQVVRGDSAAYFCASSPRDTGTGSTEAFFGQGTRLTVV.

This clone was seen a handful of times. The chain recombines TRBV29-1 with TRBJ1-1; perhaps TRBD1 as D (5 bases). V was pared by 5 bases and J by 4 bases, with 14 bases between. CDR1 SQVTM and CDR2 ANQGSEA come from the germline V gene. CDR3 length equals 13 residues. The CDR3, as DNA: TGCAGCGTTCGTCCGCGGGGCGTCACTGAAGCTTTCTTT. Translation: CSVRPRGVTEAFF.

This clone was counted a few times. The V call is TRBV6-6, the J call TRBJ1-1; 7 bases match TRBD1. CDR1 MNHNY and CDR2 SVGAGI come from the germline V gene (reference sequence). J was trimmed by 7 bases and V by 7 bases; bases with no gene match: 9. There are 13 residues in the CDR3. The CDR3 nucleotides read TGTGCCAGCACCCGCGGGGGGGACAGTGAAGCTTTCTTT. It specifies CASTRGGDSEAFF.

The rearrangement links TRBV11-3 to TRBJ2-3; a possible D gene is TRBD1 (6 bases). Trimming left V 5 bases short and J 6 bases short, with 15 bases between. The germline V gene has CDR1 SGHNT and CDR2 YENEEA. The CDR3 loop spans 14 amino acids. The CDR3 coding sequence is TGTGCCAGCAGCGCTGGGGGCCGGACGGATACGCAGTATTTT. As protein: CASSAGGRTDTQYF.

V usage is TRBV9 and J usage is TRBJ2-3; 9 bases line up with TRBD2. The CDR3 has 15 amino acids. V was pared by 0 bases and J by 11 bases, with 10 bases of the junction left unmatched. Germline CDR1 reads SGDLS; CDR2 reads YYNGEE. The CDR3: CASSVDAGGEGRQYF. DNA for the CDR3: TGTGCCAGCAGCGTAGACGCGGGAGGGGAAGGGAGGCAGTATTTT. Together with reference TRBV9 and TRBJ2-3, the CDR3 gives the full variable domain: DSGVTQTPKHLITATGQRVTLRCSPRSGDLSVYWYQQSLDQGLQFLIQYYNGEERAKGNILERFSAQQFPDLHSELNLSSLELGDSALYFCASSVDAGGEGRQYFGPGTRLTVL.

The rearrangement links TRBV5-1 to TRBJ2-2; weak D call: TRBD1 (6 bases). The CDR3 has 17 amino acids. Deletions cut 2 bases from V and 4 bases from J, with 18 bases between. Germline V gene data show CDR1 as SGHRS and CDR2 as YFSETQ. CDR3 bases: TGCGCCAGCAGCTTAAGGACCCCAGGGGCCGGCACCGGGGAGCTGTTTTTT. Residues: CASSLRTPGAGTGELFF.